Presented here are 23 T cell receptor beta chains from one specimen sequenced in a study of kidney transplant recipient with SARS-CoV-2 infection (dated by TCRdb to about 2021). These reads were obtained on an Illumina MiSeq. TCRdb ran its own pipeline on the public reads, namely fastp trimming at Q25 and MiXCR clone calling, and kept in-frame beta chains. Entries are consolidated by CDR3 protein sequence, retaining the most common genes and DNA. Counted in this sample were roughly 230,000 distinct CDR3 sequences; 25% to 35% of them appeared once. Clones ranked in the top ten supply about 7% of the sample. Explained via the paper, the time point label denotes: pre-pandemic baseline sample and day 111 after first positive SARS-CoV-2 test. Sequenced material: a blood sample, taken at baseline and around day 120 from a kidney transplant recipient. Source of these receptors: a male patient in his thirties who had COVID-19 and was a kidney transplant recipient. Some T cells may originate with the graft donor following a transplant.

As regards this clonotype: This likely stems from a read error, as it lies one base from a far larger clone. The chain links TRBV29-1 to TRBJ2-4; D remains ambiguous. The J call could be wrong; TRBJ2-5 is a better fit for the DNA end. The CDR3 is made up of 13 amino acids. CDR1 is SQVTM, CDR2 ANQGSEA, per germline. CDR3 sequence (DNA): TGCAGCGTTGGCCGTGGGATCCAAGAGACCCAGTACTTC. Its translation: CSVGRGIQETQYF.

This clonotype has ten or more counts. The chain carries TRBV30 and TRBJ1-1; D perhaps matches TRBD1 (6 bases). CDR1 is GTSNPN, CDR2 SVGIG, per germline (reference sequence). V was pared by 5 bases and J by 2 bases, with 9 bases between. This CDR3 contains 12 residues. CDR3 bases: TGTGCCTGGGACAGGCCTAACACTGAAGCTTTCTTT. Amino acids: CAWDRPNTEAFF.

The table lists this clonotype with many counts. This chain connects TRBV5-5 to TRBJ1-2; D is ambiguous. Germline V gives CDR1 SGHKS, CDR2 YYEKEE (reference sequence). This CDR3 is 16 amino acids long. With 6 bases removed from V and 4 bases from J, the gap between germline ends came to 22 bases. The CDR3 sequence is CASNVVVSRKTYGYTF. CDR3 sequence (DNA): TGTGCCAGCAACGTCGTTGTCTCGCGAAAGACCTATGGCTACACCTTC.

This clonotype was detected only a few times. The V and J genes are TRBV3-1 and TRBJ2-2; D call uncertain. V lost 5 bases, J lost 5 bases, and 24 bases lay in between. Germline V gives CDR1 LGHDT, CDR2 YNNKEL (reference sequence). The CDR3 contains 18 residues. The CDR3 region has the DNA TGTGCCAGCAGCGTTAAGCATCCCATTTCAGGCTTGACCGGGGAGCTGTTTTTT. Residues: CASSVKHPISGLTGELFF.

V and J are TRBV18 and TRBJ2-5; no clear D. Germline V gene lookup returns CDR1 KGHSH and CDR2 LQKENI. With 3 bases removed from V and 3 bases from J, the gap between germline ends came to 8 bases. The CDR3 sequence is 13 residues long. CDR3 amino acids: CASSPGVKETQYF. The CDR3 nucleotides are TGTGCCAGCTCACCTGGGGTGAAAGAGACCCAGTACTTC.

In its sample, this clonotype was seen many times. The chain is built from TRBV7-8 and TRBJ2-1; D gene ambiguous. The CDR3 runs 13 residues. In germline, CDR1 is SGHVS, CDR2 FQNEAQ. Deletions cut 1 base from V and 9 bases from J, with 10 bases between. DNA of the CDR3: TGTGCCAGCAGCTTAGTACCGGGTGGTGAGCAGTTCTTC. Protein sequence: CASSLVPGGEQFF.

Remarks on this clonotype: This may stem from a read error, because a much larger clone lies one nucleotide away. The V gene is TRBV10-2, the J gene TRBJ2-7, with TRBD2 as a possible D gene (5 bases). Looked up from germline, CDR1 is WSHSY and CDR2 is SAAADI. This CDR3 has 15 residues. The CDR3 is CVSSEQRGTNYEQYF. The CDR3, as DNA: TGCGTCAGCAGTGAACAACGGGGAACGAACTACGAGCAGTACTTC.

This clonotype was observed a handful of times. This may arise from a read error, as a much more abundant clone is one base away. The V and J genes are TRBV9 and TRBJ2-1; D is ambiguous. Judging by the DNA end, TRBJ2-7 fits better; the J call may be wrong. Germline V gene data show CDR1 as SGDLS and CDR2 as YYNGEE. The CDR3 length is 12 residues. The CDR3 protein is CASGKINGEQYF. The CDR3 region has the DNA TGTGCCAGCGGCAAGATCAACGGCGAGCAGTACTTC.

Concerning this clonotype itself: Just one base apart from a much larger clone, this may be a read error. The chain couples TRBV5-6 to TRBJ1-1, with D unresolved. Germline-derived CDR1 and CDR2 are SGHDT and YYEEEE. The CDR3 consists of 11 residues. V lost 0 bases to trimming and J lost 7 bases, with 4 bases between them. The CDR3 DNA sequence: TGTGCCAGCAGCTTGGGACGTGAAGCTTTCTTT. It encodes CASSLGREAFF.

This clonotype was detected many times. The chain recombines TRBV11-3 with TRBJ1-3; 7 nucleotides match TRBD1. With 6 bases clipped from V and 4 bases from J, the junction kept 3 bases outside the gene matches. The CDR3 has 13 residues. Germline values: CDR1 SGHNT, CDR2 YENEEA. CDR3 sequence: CASSTGDGNTIYF. The CDR3 DNA is TGTGCCAGCAGTACAGGGGACGGAAACACCATATATTTT. The whole variable domain, remainder taken from reference TRBV11-3 and TRBJ1-3, is EAGVVQSPRYKIIEKKQPVAFWCNPISGHNTLYWYLQNLGQGPELLIRYENEEAVDDSQLPKDRFSAERLKGVDSTLKIQPAELGDSAVYLCASSTGDGNTIYFGEGSWLTVV.

Notes on this clonotype: A much larger clone lies one base from this, so it may be a read error. The DNA of the CDR3 is TGTGCCAGCAGGCGGACGACTGGGGCTAAAAACATTCAGTACTTC. Translation gives CASRRTTGAKNIQYF. V and J are TRBV6-8 and TRBJ2-4, with D tentatively TRBD1 (5 bases). The CDR3 is 15 residues long. Germline values: CDR1 MNHGY, CDR2 SAAAGT. Between the trimmed V and J ends, which lost 6 bases and 4 bases, there was a span of 16 bases.

This clonotype was counted ten times or more. The chain has TRBV11-2 and TRBJ1-2; D not certain. CDR1 is SGHAT and CDR2 is FQNNGV in the germline V gene. Trimming removed 5 bases from V and 4 bases from J, with 23 bases in between. The CDR3 runs to 17 residues. This CDR3 is CASSLKVTSRKTYGYTF. CDR3 DNA: TGTGCCAGCAGCCTAAAGGTAACAAGCAGAAAGACCTATGGCTACACCTTC.

V is TRBV8-2 and J is TRBJ2-6. TRBV8-2 is a known pseudogene. This CDR3 is built from 17 residues. CDR3 bases: TGTGGCACGTACCGCAGGATAACACAAAGTCGGGCCAACGTCCTGGCTTTC. Translating it yields CGTYRRITQSRANVLAF.

With regard to this clonotype: Given a much more abundant clone one base away, this may be a read error. As the CDR3 is not closed by the conserved phenylalanine or tryptophan, this likely results from a read error. The chain joins TRBV4-3 to TRBJ1-1; a possible D gene is TRBD1 (5 bases). Germline assignment: CDR1 LGHNA and CDR2 YSLEER. The CDR3 consists of 15 residues. Trimming pared 2 bases from V and 4 bases from J, leaving 14 bases between. The CDR3 reads CASSQLGGIGTEAFS. DNA for the CDR3: TGCGCCAGCAGCCAACTTGGGGGGATAGGCACTGAAGCTTTCTCT.

In this sample, this clonotype turned up many times. The CDR3 loop reads CASTPWTSGSREQYF. In nucleotides, the CDR3 is TGTGCCAGCACCCCTTGGACTAGCGGGAGTCGGGAGCAGTACTTC. The rearrangement uses TRBV2 and TRBJ2-5; 13 bases are a match to TRBD2. CDR1 is SNHLY, CDR2 FYNNEI, per germline. This CDR3 has 15 amino acids. Germline trimming cut 7 bases from V and 11 bases from J; bases unmatched to any gene: 13.

As regards this clonotype: This may come from a read error, since a much larger clone is one base off. The rearrangement uses TRBV15 and TRBJ1-6, with D tentatively TRBD1 (6 bases). CDR3 size: 14 residues. Germline loops: CDR1 LNHNV, CDR2 YYDKDF (reference sequence). CDR3 loop: CTTSTGSGNSPLHF. CDR3 sequence (DNA): TGTACCACCTCAACAGGGTCCGGTAATTCACCCCTCCACTTT. Full variable domain (outside the CDR3, taken from reference TRBV15 and TRBJ1-6): DAMVIQNPRYQVTQFGKPVTLSCSQTLNHNVMYWYQQKSSQAPKLLFHYYDKDFNNEADTPDNFQSRRPNTSFCFLDIRSPGLGDTAMYLCTTSTGSGNSPLHFGNGTRLTVT.

This clonotype was observed at least ten times. The CDR3 coding sequence is TGTGCCAGCAGGCCAACGGTGGCGGAGGGTGAAGCTTTCTTT. Its protein product is CASRPTVAEGEAFF. The chain recombines TRBV27 with TRBJ1-1; D not certain. The V gene lost 6 bases and the J gene lost 7 bases, with 18 bases spanning the gap. The CDR3 has 14 residues. The V gene's germline CDR1 is MNHEY and CDR2 SMNVEV (reference sequence).

This clonotype turned up a few times. A read error is possible here, since a much larger clone lies one base away. The chain is built from TRBV19 and TRBJ1-5; the D is unclear. The CDR3 is 13 residues long. Germline V gene sequence: CDR1 LNHDA, CDR2 SQIVND (reference sequence). V was cut by 2 bases and J by 11 bases, with 13 bases left in between. The CDR3 spells CASSINPSRSQHF. CDR3 nucleotide sequence: TGTGCCAGTAGTATAAACCCGAGTCGGTCCCAGCATTTT.

This clonotype showed up just once. This may be a read error: a much more frequent sequence differs by one nucleotide. The V and J genes are TRBV20-1 and TRBJ1-2; weak D call: TRBD1 (6 bases). CDR3 length: 14 residues. The V gene lost 1 base and the J gene lost 6 bases, with 15 bases spanning the gap. Germline CDR1 and CDR2: DFQATT and SNEGSKA (reference sequence). The CDR3 protein is CSARALTGDNGYTF. The DNA for the CDR3 is TGCAGTGCTAGAGCGTTGACAGGTGACAATGGCTACACCTTC.

As regards this clonotype: A much larger clone lies one base from this, so it may be a read error. The V gene is TRBV5-1, the J gene TRBJ2-2; TRBD1 is a possible D gene (6 bases). Germline V gene sequence: CDR1 SGHRS, CDR2 YFSETQ. The CDR3 loop spans 14 amino acids. DNA for the CDR3: TGCGCCAGCAGCCCACAAGGGGGAGACGGGGAGCTGCTTTTT. Protein sequence: CASSPQGGDGELLF.

The CDR3 protein is CASSPGAMTPPFF. As DNA, the CDR3 is TGTGCCAGCAGCCCTGGGGCCATGACTCCCCCATTCTTC. The chain joins TRBV5-6 to TRBJ2-1; D might be TRBD1 (5 bases). Trimming removed 4 bases at V and 16 bases at J, with 21 bases between. The CDR3 runs 13 residues. Germline V gene sequence: CDR1 SGHDT, CDR2 YYEEEE.

This clonotype was counted ten times or more. V gene TRBV11-2 combines with J gene TRBJ1-2; no firm D call. This CDR3 region has 17 residues. CDR1 and CDR2 from the germline V gene are SGHAT and FQNNGV. Trimming took 5 bases from V and 4 from J, leaving 23 bases between them. CDR3 amino acids: CASSKKVTSRKTYGYTF. DNA of the CDR3: TGTGCCAGCAGCAAGAAGGTAACAAGCAGAAAGACCTATGGCTACACCTTC.

At least ten counts were recorded for this clonotype. The V and J genes are TRBV7-7 and TRBJ1-2; unclear D gene. V lost 5 bases and J lost 4, with 23 bases in between. Germline loops: CDR1 SSHAT, CDR2 FNYEAQ (reference sequence). The CDR3 is 17 residues long. CDR3 DNA sequence: TGTGCCAGCAGCACGTCATCTAAGTGCCGAAAGACCTATGGCTACACCTTC. Its protein is CASSTSSKCRKTYGYTF.